The 28 T cell receptor beta chains below come from one sample, sequenced in a study of cytomegalovirus exposure and HLA in healthy donors (dated by TCRdb to 2016 to 2017). Library construction relied on the immunoSEQ multiplex PCR assay. The multiplex PCR relied on a mix of 60 forward primers for TCR Vbeta segments and 13 reverse primers for TCR Jbeta segments. In its TCRdb copy, this immuneACCESS table keeps in-frame sequences only and misses some clones. Where compared with another copy, unresolved V genes explain less than half of these, and the others have no known cause. The sample includes some 50,000 clones, with around 72% observed a single time. The ten largest clonotypes hold roughly 22% of the sample. Sequenced input: PBMCs. Every receptor here comes from a woman between 50 and 59 years old in good health and CMV-seropositive.

The genes are TRBV6-1 and TRBJ1-3; no reliable D call. Germline CDR1 and CDR2: MNHNS and SASEGT. The CDR3 runs 17 residues. Between the trimmed V and J ends, which lost 0 bases and 0 bases, there was a span of 12 bases. CDR3 sequence reads: CASSEALQVPSGNTIYF. The CDR3 DNA reads TGTGCCAGCAGTGAAGCGCTTCAGGTGCCCTCTGGAAACACCATATATTTT.

The V gene is TRBV6-6, the J gene TRBJ2-5; TRBD2 aligns across 9 bases. Germline V gene data show CDR1 as MNHNY and CDR2 as SVGAGI (reference sequence). V lost 6 bases and J lost 3; bases outside the gene matches: 5. This CDR3 is 14 amino acids long. This CDR3 is CASSNSGGKETQYF. The CDR3 region has the DNA TGTGCCAGCAGCAATAGCGGGGGTAAAGAGACCCAGTACTTC.

This sequence joins TRBV7-3 and TRBJ1-2; D remains ambiguous. V was shortened by 1 base and J by 8 bases, with 14 bases between the two germline ends. Germline loops: CDR1 SGHTA, CDR2 FQGTGA. CDR3 length: 14 amino acids. The CDR3 nucleotides read TGTGCCAGCAGCTTAAGTGGGGAGGAGGGCGGCTACACCTTC. Residues: CASSLSGEEGGYTF.

The chain joins TRBV13 to TRBJ2-7; TRBD1 agrees at 9 bases. The length of the CDR3 is 15 residues. Germline trimming cut 5 bases from V and 3 bases from J; bases unmatched to any gene: 8. Looked up from germline, CDR1 is PRHDT and CDR2 is FYEKMQ (reference sequence). Here the CDR3 reads CASSPRTGESYEQYF. For the CDR3, the DNA is TGTGCCAGCAGCCCGCGGACAGGGGAAAGCTACGAGCAGTACTTC.

CDR3 in amino acids: CASSLRWGGRDTQYF. The CDR3 DNA is TGTGCCAGCAGCTTAAGGTGGGGGGGAAGAGATACGCAGTATTTT. This sequence joins TRBV7-2 and TRBJ2-3, with 7 bases matching TRBD2. Germline assignment: CDR1 SGHTA and CDR2 FQGNSA. V was pared by 2 bases and J by 5 bases, with 7 bases of the junction left unmatched. The CDR3 runs 15 residues.

This clone was found a few times. The V call is TRBV19, the J call TRBJ2-4; 11 bases match TRBD2. The CDR3 consists of 19 residues. Germline V CDR1 and CDR2: LNHDA, SQIVND (reference sequence). Germline trimming cut 4 bases from V and 0 bases from J; bases unmatched to any gene: 11. The CDR3 region is CASSTRPGLAALAKNIQYF. CDR3 coding DNA: TGTGCCAGTAGTACGAGACCGGGACTAGCGGCACTAGCCAAAAACATTCAGTACTTC.

The chain is built from TRBV27 and TRBJ1-5; D remains ambiguous. Germline CDR1 and CDR2: MNHEY and SMNVEV (reference sequence). This CDR3 comprises 19 residues. Trimming cost V 5 bases and J 0 bases, with 23 bases left between them. The CDR3 nucleotides read TGTGCCAGCAGTCCCCTCGGTTTTTATACGGGATCTAGCAATCAGCCCCAGCATTTT. Translation gives CASSPLGFYTGSSNQPQHF.

The chain employs TRBV5-4 and TRBJ2-3; D is possibly TRBD2 (5 bases). V dropped 6 bases and J dropped 2 bases, with 13 bases sitting between them. Germline assignment: CDR1 SGHNT and CDR2 YYREEE (reference sequence). This CDR3 has 14 residues. As DNA, the CDR3 is TGTGCCAGCACACAAGGGCTAGCCACAGATACGCAGTATTTT. Translating it yields CASTQGLATDTQYF.

The V call is TRBV7-9, the J call TRBJ1-1; TRBD1 agrees at 11 bases. Unmatched junction bases numbered 11, after V lost 4 bases and J lost 7 bases. Germline values: CDR1 SEHNR, CDR2 FQNEAQ (reference sequence). This CDR3 contains 16 residues. For the CDR3, the DNA is TGTGCCAGCAGCTACCCCGGGACAGGGGGTTCTGTTGAAGCTTTCTTT. Protein sequence: CASSYPGTGGSVEAFF.

Only a few counts were recorded for this clone. The chain recombines TRBV2 with TRBJ1-1; TRBD1 is a possible D gene (5 bases). There are 13 residues in the CDR3. CDR1 is SNHLY and CDR2 is FYNNEI in the germline V gene. The V gene lost 7 bases and the J gene lost 5 bases, with 14 bases spanning the gap. DNA of the CDR3: TGTGCCAGCACGAAGGCGGGGGAGACTGAAGCTTTCTTT. Protein product: CASTKAGETEAFF.

V and J are TRBV5-1 and TRBJ2-1, with 7 positions matching TRBD2. This CDR3 comprises 15 residues. Germline V gene lookup returns CDR1 SGHRS and CDR2 YFSETQ. V lost 0 bases, J lost 6 bases, and 6 bases stayed unmatched. CDR3 sequence: CASSLALAAVNEQFF. DNA of the CDR3: TGCGCCAGCAGCTTGGCCCTAGCGGCGGTCAATGAGCAGTTCTTC.

The chain joins TRBV7-2 to TRBJ2-3, with 9 positions matching TRBD1. V gave up 1 base and J gave up 4 bases; unmatched junction bases: 15. The CDR3 runs 19 residues. CDR1 is SGHTA, CDR2 FQGNSA, per germline. In DNA, the CDR3 is TGTGCCAGCAGCTTAGGGACAATTTTGCGGACAGGGGCGCCAGATACGCAGTATTTT. Encoded protein: CASSLGTILRTGAPDTQYF.

There are a few counts of this clone. The genes are TRBV4-3 and TRBJ2-3, with D possibly being TRBD2 (6 bases). Trimming removed 0 bases at V and 4 bases at J, with 11 bases between. There are 15 residues in the CDR3. Looked up from germline, CDR1 is LGHNA and CDR2 is YSLEER. The CDR3, as DNA: TGCGCCAGCAGCCAAGATCTACTAGCAGCAGATACGCAGTATTTT. The encoded protein is CASSQDLLAADTQYF.

The chain employs TRBV7-9 and TRBJ1-5, with D perhaps matching TRBD1 (5 bases). The V end lost 1 base, the J end lost 0 bases, and 13 bases lay between the germline ends. Germline V CDR1 and CDR2: SEHNR, FQNEAQ (reference sequence). The CDR3 spans 17 residues. In DNA, the CDR3 is TGTGCCAGCAGCTTAGGGGGGGAGGTTTATAGCAATCAGCCCCAGCATTTT. Its translation: CASSLGGEVYSNQPQHF.

This clone came up a few times. The V call is TRBV7-3, the J call TRBJ2-5; TRBD2 is a possible D gene (6 bases). Germline assignment: CDR1 SGHTA and CDR2 FQGTGA. CDR3 length equals 15 residues. With 2 bases removed from V and 3 bases from J, the gap between germline ends came to 13 bases. The CDR3 coding sequence is TGTGCCAGCAGCTTAGGAGGCGGGGCTAAAGAGACCCAGTACTTC. It yields the protein CASSLGGGAKETQYF. Full variable domain (outside the CDR3, taken from reference TRBV7-3 and TRBJ2-5): GAGVSQTPSNKVTEKGKYVELRCDPISGHTALYWYRQSLGQGPEFLIYFQGTGAADDSGLPNDRFFAVRPEGSVSTLKIQRTERGDSAVYLCASSLGGGAKETQYFGPGTRLLVL.

The chain is built from TRBV10-3 and TRBJ1-3; 7 bases align to TRBD1. Per germline, CDR1 ENHRY and CDR2 SYGVKD. The CDR3 has 16 amino acids. The junction had 9 bases not matched to a gene; V was cut back by 7 bases and J by 0 bases. The CDR3 nucleotides are TGTGCCATCAACACAGGGGCCCTCAGCTCTGGAAACACCATATATTTT. As protein: CAINTGALSSGNTIYF.

The chain recombines TRBV28 with TRBJ2-3, with D possibly TRBD1 on 6 matching bases. The V and J ends lost 8 bases and 4 bases respectively, with 22 bases between them. The germline CDR1 and CDR2 sequences are MDHEN and SYDVKM. The CDR3 contains 16 residues. The CDR3 coding sequence is TGTGCCAGCGGTGGGACACCTAAACACTGGGCAGATACGCAGTATTTT. Protein product: CASGGTPKHWADTQYF. The variable domain in full, completed from reference TRBV28 and TRBJ2-3, reads DVKVTQSSRYLVKRTGEKVFLECVQDMDHENMFWYRQDPGLGLRLIYFSYDVKMKEKGDIPEGYSVSREKKERFSLILESASTNQTSMYLCASGGTPKHWADTQYFGPGTRLTVL.

V and J are TRBV6-4 and TRBJ1-5, with D unclear. V lost 9 bases to trimming and J lost 10 bases, with 25 bases between them. The CDR3 extends over 15 amino acids. Germline V gene sequence: CDR1 MRHNA, CDR2 SNTAGT. CDR3: CARVPGRPYHVPQHF. The CDR3 DNA follows: TGTGCCAGGGTCCCGGGGAGACCTTATCACGTACCCCAGCATTTT.

This clone was counted a few times. The V and J genes are TRBV7-9 and TRBJ2-7; 7 bases fit TRBD2. V lost 6 bases and J lost 3; bases outside the gene matches: 8. There are 14 residues in the CDR3. Looked up from germline, CDR1 is SEHNR and CDR2 is FQNEAQ (reference sequence). The CDR3 DNA reads as TGTGCCAGCAGGAGAAGCGGGGCCCACTACGAGCAGTACTTC. This translates into CASRRSGAHYEQYF.

The DNA of the CDR3 is TGTGCCAGCAGAGGGCTGCGAGGGATCTCTGGAAACACCATATATTTT. The encoded protein is CASRGLRGISGNTIYF. The J gene is TRBJ1-3, the V gene TRBV27; D gene unclear. Germline lookup yields CDR1 MNHEY and CDR2 SMNVEV (reference sequence). The CDR3 length is 16 residues. Trimming stripped 6 bases from V and 0 bases from J, with 15 bases between.

This clone was observed a few times. The rearrangement links TRBV28 to TRBJ1-2; D may be TRBD1 (6 bases). The CDR3 runs 13 residues. The V end lost 7 bases, the J end lost 4 bases, and 13 bases lay between the germline ends. The V gene's germline CDR1 is MDHEN and CDR2 SYDVKM. This CDR3 is CASKSGGRYGYTF. The CDR3 bases are TGTGCCAGCAAGAGTGGGGGCCGCTATGGCTACACCTTC.

V gene TRBV30 combines with J gene TRBJ2-4; no definite D call. The CDR3 is made up of 15 amino acids. Trimming cost V 3 bases and J 0 bases, with 12 bases left between them. Germline assignment: CDR1 GTSNPN and CDR2 SVGIG (reference sequence). The chain's CDR3 is CAWRGGALAKNIQYF. Here the CDR3 DNA reads TGTGCCTGGAGAGGCGGAGCCCTAGCCAAAAACATTCAGTACTTC. Based on the CDR3 plus reference TRBV30 and TRBJ2-4, the full variable domain is SQTIHQWPATLVQPVGSPLSLECTVEGTSNPNLYWYRQAAGRGLQLLFYSVGIGQISSEVPQNLSASRPQDRQFILSSKKLLLSDSGFYLCAWRGGALAKNIQYFGAGTRLSVL.

This rearrangement joins TRBV6-5 to TRBJ1-2; D is possibly TRBD1 (5 bases). The germline CDR1 and CDR2 sequences are MNHEY and SVGAGI. This CDR3 comprises 12 residues. Trimming removed 7 bases at V and 5 bases at J, with 11 bases between. DNA for the CDR3: TGTGCCAGCATGGGGCGATCGTATGGCTACACCTTC. It yields the protein CASMGRSYGYTF.

The V gene is TRBV28, the J gene TRBJ1-6; 7 nucleotides agree with TRBD1. V trimming: 4 bases; J trimming: 7 bases; junction bases outside the gene matches: 4. The CDR3 is 14 amino acids. Germline assignment: CDR1 MDHEN and CDR2 SYDVKM. In nucleotides, the CDR3 is TGTGCCAGCAGTTCCACAGGGGTCAATTCACCCCTCCACTTT. This gives the protein CASSSTGVNSPLHF. The complete variable domain, with remaining parts taken from reference TRBV28 and TRBJ1-6, reads DVKVTQSSRYLVKRTGEKVFLECVQDMDHENMFWYRQDPGLGLRLIYFSYDVKMKEKGDIPEGYSVSREKKERFSLILESASTNQTSMYLCASSSTGVNSPLHFGNGTRLTVT.

This chain connects TRBV25-1 to TRBJ1-5; 8 nucleotides agree with TRBD1. The germline V gene has CDR1 MGHDK and CDR2 SYGVNS. The CDR3 sequence is 16 residues long. J was trimmed by 4 bases and V by 2 bases; bases with no gene match: 7. CDR3 DNA: TGTGCCAGCAGTGAAACACAGGGGGAATTAAATCAGCCCCAGCATTTT. Translating gives CASSETQGELNQPQHF.

The rearrangement links TRBV11-2 to TRBJ2-7, with no clear D. The V end lost 1 base, the J end lost 0 bases, and 10 bases lay between the germline ends. This CDR3 has 15 residues. CDR1 is SGHAT, CDR2 FQNNGV, per germline. For the CDR3, the DNA is TGTGCCAGCAGCTTAGGGGCAGCTATCTCCTACGAGCAGTACTTC. It specifies CASSLGAAISYEQYF.

The rearrangement links TRBV5-1 to TRBJ2-3; 9 nucleotides match TRBD2. This CDR3 comprises 17 residues. Trimming removed 1 base from V and 2 bases from J; junction bases left unmatched: 8. Germline values: CDR1 SGHRS, CDR2 YFSETQ. CDR3: CASSLRSSGTYTDTQYF. DNA of the CDR3: TGCGCCAGCAGCTTGAGGTCTAGCGGGACCTACACAGATACGCAGTATTTT.

This CDR3 is CASSLALAGTNEQFF. CDR3 coding DNA: TGTGCCAGCAGCTTGGCACTAGCGGGAACCAATGAGCAGTTCTTC. The chain joins TRBV7-3 to TRBJ2-1, with TRBD2 matching over 10 bases. The CDR3 runs to 15 residues. CDR1 and CDR2 (germline): SGHTA, FQGTGA. The V gene end was trimmed by 3 bases and the J gene end by 6 bases; junction bases not matched to a gene: 5. Full variable domain (missing parts from reference TRBV7-3 and TRBJ2-1): GAGVSQTPSNKVTEKGKYVELRCDPISGHTALYWYRQSLGQGPEFLIYFQGTGAADDSGLPNDRFFAVRPEGSVSTLKIQRTERGDSAVYLCASSLALAGTNEQFFGPGTRLTVL.